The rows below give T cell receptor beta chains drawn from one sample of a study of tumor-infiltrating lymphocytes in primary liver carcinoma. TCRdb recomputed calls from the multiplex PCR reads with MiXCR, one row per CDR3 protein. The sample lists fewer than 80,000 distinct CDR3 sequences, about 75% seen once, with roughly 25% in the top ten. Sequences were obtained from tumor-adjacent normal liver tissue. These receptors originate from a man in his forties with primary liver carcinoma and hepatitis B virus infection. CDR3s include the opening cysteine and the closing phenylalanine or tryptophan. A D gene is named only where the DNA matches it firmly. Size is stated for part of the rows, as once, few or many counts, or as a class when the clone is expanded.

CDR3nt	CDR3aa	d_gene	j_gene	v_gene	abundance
TGTGTCAGCATCTTAGACGGTCTGTACACCGGGGAGCTGTTTTTT	CVSILDGLYTGELFF	-	TRBJ2-2	TRBV11-1	-
TGTGCCAGCAGCGTAGAACCGGCTAGCGGTAGCACAGATACGCAGTATTTT	CASSVEPASGSTDTQYF	TRBD2	TRBJ2-3	TRBV9	-
TGTGCCAGCAGCTCTAGCGGGGGAACTCAAGAGACCCAGTACTTC	CASSSSGGTQETQYF	TRBD2	TRBJ2-5	TRBV11-2	medium-sized
TGCAGCTGTAACGGGAGTAGCACAGATACGCAGTATTTT	CSCNGSSTDTQYF	-	TRBJ2-3	TRBV29-1	-
TGTACCGGCAATCCGGATTCCCAAGAGCAGTTCTTC	CTGNPDSQEQFF	-	TRBJ2-1	TRBV12-3/TRBV12-4	-
TGTGCCAGCAGCTTTAATACCCAAGAGACCCAGTACTTC	CASSFNTQETQYF	-	TRBJ2-5	TRBV11-2	medium-sized
TGCGGCAGCAGCCAAGATTTGGGGGTGGAGCTGTTATTT	CGSSQDLGVELLF	-	TRBJ2-2	TRBV4-3	-
TGTGCCAGCAGATACACTACCGGGACAGGCTGGTCTGGGGCCAACGTCCTGACTTTC	CASRYTTGTGWSGANVLTF	TRBD1	TRBJ2-6	TRBV6-6	many
TGCAGCGGTAGACCGGGCGGGAATGAGCAGTTCTTC	CSGRPGGNEQFF	-	TRBJ2-1	TRBV29-1	many
TGTGCCAGCAGTGATCGAGGCATCTATAATTCACCCCTCCACTTT	CASSDRGIYNSPLHF	-	TRBJ1-6	TRBV25-1	many
TGCGCCAGCAGTGGGGGGAACACTGAAGCTTTCTTT	CASSGGNTEAFF	-	TRBJ1-1	TRBV10-2	many
TGTGCCAGCAGTTCCCTTCGGGACGGACTTACGGGCGGGAGGACTCTTCTGAAAAACATTCAGTACTTC	CASSSLRDGLTGGRTLLKNIQYF	TRBD2	TRBJ2-4	TRBV28	many
TGTGTCAGCAGCTTAGTAGCGGGAGTGGAAACCCAGTACTTC	CVSSLVAGVETQYF	TRBD2	TRBJ2-5	TRBV7-9	-
TGTGCCATCGCCGAACGGGAGAACAATGAGCAGTTCTTC	CAIAERENNEQFF	-	TRBJ2-1	TRBV10-3	-
TGTGCCAGCAGTGTTGCTTCGATAAATCCTTATACGCAGTATTTT	CASSVASINPYTQYF	-	TRBJ2-3	TRBV25-1	-
TGTGCCAGCAGTTACGCACTATCGGGAGGCTGGGAGCTGTTTTTT	CASSYALSGGWELFF	TRBD2	TRBJ2-2	TRBV6-2/TRBV6-3	-
TGTGCCAGCAACTCGGGGTACGAGCAGTACTTC	CASNSGYEQYF	-	TRBJ2-7	TRBV2	-